This TCR beta chain was identified in a study of CD8+CD57+ T cells in acquired aplastic anemia (dated by TCRdb to the late 2010s). For the wider study: On average, sorted CD4+ and CD8+ cells yielded 2.5 to 3.5 ug of extracted DNA, with a range of about 0.19 to 30 ug. An average of roughly 10 million reads for CD4+ cells and under 12 million reads for CD8+ cells was obtained from healthy donor samples. What the research found in general, with its limitations: CD8+ Simpson's diversity did not differ significantly between patients and healthy controls (P=0.060). Approximately 31 CD8+ CDR3 sequences were found in both patients and controls but appeared to be highly expressed in patients and within the immunodominant clones of the patients.

Reading from cysteine to phenylalanine, the CDR3 counts 12 amino acids. This entry keeps only the CDR3 DNA: 36 bases, framed from base 1. The germline V gene supplies CDR1 MNHEY and CDR2 SVGEGT. TCR beta VDJ combination and CDR3 sequence profiling used genomic DNA as the template. An Illumina HiSeq 2000 was the platform used for TCR repertoire sequencing. In the authors' own workflow: TRBV/TRBJ rearrangement plots, CDR3 size and DJ length profiles, and Simpson's diversity index were used to assess repertoires. The immunodominant clone was defined as the most abundant DNA sequence in deep sequencing data. CDR3 amino acid sequences were screened for sharing across subjects and were compared with published repertoires and the VDJdb database. Starting from the raw public reads, TCRdb applied fastp trimming at Q25, assembled clones with MiXCR and retained in-frame beta chains. Records with the same CDR3 protein are collapsed into one entry carrying the most frequent genes and DNA. The V and J calls follow TCRdb's processing rather than the paper's. The sample table contains 100,000 to 150,000 distinct CDR3 sequences; only one count was recorded for around 48% of them. Under 3% of the sample is taken by the ten largest.

In this study, sorted CD4+ and CD8+ T cells from the blood of healthy subjects and of severe aplastic anemia patients had their TCR repertoires deep-sequenced. Ficoll-Paque density gradient centrifugation was used to isolate peripheral blood mononuclear cells. Before DNA extraction, CD4+ and CD8+ T cells were sorted by FACS or by magnetic beads. As concerns this clonotype: The specificity of this receptor is unknown. It may be a read error: a sequence one base away is much more abundant.

Recombination linked TRBV6-2 or TRBV6-3 to TRBJ2-1; the D gene is perhaps TRBD2, from 5 matching bases. The sample was sorted CD4+, CD8+, or CD8+CD57+ T cells (not recorded which) from PBMCs. This clonotype originated in a human donor in good health, serving as a control. In nucleotide form, the sequence is TGTGCCAGTGGCTCTAGCTACTATGAGCAGTTCTTC. Its product reads: CASGSSYYEQFF.